Each of the 15 T cell receptor beta chains below was sequenced from the same sample in a study of blood T cell repertoires in COVID-19. Assay: immunoSEQ multiplex PCR; the TCRdb copy retains only in-frame clones and omits some. Counted here are about 74,000 clones, 84% occurring once; the ten biggest clones make up over 30%. Sequences were obtained from peripheral blood. The receptor set was obtained from a man between 65 and 79 years old with acute or convalescent COVID-19.

This chain connects TRBV14 to TRBJ2-1; no reliable D call. This CDR3 spans 14 amino acids. Germline CDR1 is SGHDN and CDR2 is FVKESK. The V and J ends lost 0 bases and 4 bases respectively, with 7 bases between them. CDR3 sequence reads: CASSQDQRYNEQFF. The CDR3, as DNA: TGTGCCAGCAGCCAAGATCAGCGTTACAATGAGCAGTTCTTC.

The J gene is TRBJ2-1, the V gene TRBV28; 10 bases line up with TRBD2. The CDR3 is 13 residues long. Per the germline V gene, CDR1 is MDHEN and CDR2 is SYDVKM. Losses at the gene ends were 2 bases for V and 12 bases for J; bases not matched to a gene: 4. CDR3 coding DNA: TGTGCCAGCAGTTTAACTAGCGGGACGAGGCAGTTCTTC. This translates into CASSLTSGTRQFF.

V usage is TRBV3-1 (or the pseudogene TRBV3-2) and J usage is TRBJ1-6; 10 nucleotides line up with TRBD1. Germline V gene data show CDR1 as LGHDT and CDR2 as YNNKEL (reference sequence). The CDR3 loop spans 15 amino acids. After removal of 3 bases from V and 7 bases from J, the junction contained 3 bases not matched to a gene. CDR3 nucleotide sequence: TGTGCCAGCAGCCAGGTGGGACAGGGGAATTCACCCCTCCACTTT. It translates to CASSQVGQGNSPLHF.

The genes are TRBV7-3 and TRBJ2-7; 10 positions match TRBD2. This CDR3 has 14 amino acids. Germline V lookup: CDR1 SGHTA, CDR2 FQGTGA. V shed 5 bases and J 5 bases; nucleotides not matched to a gene: 6. DNA of the CDR3: TGTGCCAGCAGCCCTAGCGGGAGTGTCAACGAGCAGTACTTC. As protein: CASSPSGSVNEQYF.

The V call is TRBV12-5, the J call TRBJ2-4; TRBD2 agrees at 9 bases. The CDR3 extends over 14 amino acids. With V trimmed by 3 bases and J by 6 bases, 3 bases remained unmatched. In germline, CDR1 is LGHNT, CDR2 FRNRAP. The CDR3 nucleotides are TGTGCTAGTGGTTTTAGCGGGGGAAGAAACATTCAGTACTTC. The encoded protein is CASGFSGGRNIQYF.

By frequency in the sample, this clone is medium-sized. The chain links TRBV24-1 to TRBJ1-4; no clear D gene. V shed 4 bases and J shed 7 bases, with 12 bases lying between them. This CDR3 spans 14 amino acids. Germline V gene data show CDR1 as KGHDR and CDR2 as SFDVKD. The CDR3 bases are TGTGCCACCAGTGACCCGTCGGTCCCTGAAAAACTGTTTTTT. Translation gives CATSDPSVPEKLFF.

The chain recombines TRBV6-2 or TRBV6-3 with TRBJ1-5, with D possibly being TRBD1 (6 bases). V was trimmed by 0 bases and J by 1 base, leaving 7 bases between them. From germline, CDR1 is MNHEY and CDR2 SVGEGT. This CDR3 has 15 residues. This chain's CDR3 is CASSYSRGSNQPQHF. CDR3 nucleotide sequence: TGTGCCAGCAGTTACTCAAGGGGGAGCAATCAGCCCCAGCATTTT.

The chain uses TRBV6-5 and TRBJ2-7, with D perhaps TRBD1 (6 bases). Germline CDR1 is MNHEY and CDR2 is SVGAGI. CDR3 length: 14 residues. Trimming pared 6 bases from V and 2 bases from J, leaving 14 bases between. The DNA for the CDR3 is TGTGCCAGCAGAATGTCAGGGGAAGCCTACGAGCAGTACTTC. Translation: CASRMSGEAYEQYF.

This clone was recorded a few times. The genes are TRBV7-2 and TRBJ2-1; 11 positions match TRBD1. The trim removed 6 bases at V and 7 bases at J, leaving 8 bases unmatched. Germline V gene sequence: CDR1 SGHTA, CDR2 FQGNSA. The CDR3 has 15 amino acids. The CDR3 spells CASRRGTGGRNEQFF. The CDR3 coding sequence is TGTGCCAGCAGGAGGGGGACAGGGGGGAGGAATGAGCAGTTCTTC.

The sample holds a few counts of this clone. This sequence joins TRBV27 and TRBJ2-1; D may be TRBD2 (6 bases). Looked up from germline, CDR1 is MNHEY and CDR2 is SMNVEV (reference sequence). The CDR3 is 15 residues long. V lost 6 bases and J 0 bases, leaving 12 bases between the germline ends. The DNA of the CDR3 is TGTGCCAGCAGCCAGGGAGGAGGCTCCTACAATGAGCAGTTCTTC. This translates into CASSQGGGSYNEQFF.

In its sample, this clone was seen a few times. The J gene is TRBJ1-1, the V gene TRBV13, with 9 bases aligning to TRBD1. V was clipped by 4 bases and J by 2 bases; unmatched bases: 5. The CDR3 extends over 15 amino acids. Per germline, CDR1 PRHDT and CDR2 FYEKMQ (reference sequence). Written as DNA, the CDR3 is TGTGCCAGCAGCTCCAGACAGGGGGGAAACACTGAAGCTTTCTTT. Encoded protein: CASSSRQGGNTEAFF.

The chain couples TRBV18 to TRBJ2-1, with a possible D match to TRBD1 (6 bases). The CDR3 has 15 amino acids. CDR1 and CDR2 from the germline V gene are KGHSH and LQKENI. Trimming stripped 5 bases from V and 7 bases from J, with 18 bases between. The CDR3 nucleotides read TGTGCCAGCTCATCACAGACAGGCGTGGGAAATGAGCAGTTCTTC. Its protein is CASSSQTGVGNEQFF.

This clone occurred a few times. The V call is TRBV5-1, the J call TRBJ2-3; possibly TRBD1 for D (5 bases). The V end lost 2 bases, the J end lost 3 bases, and 7 bases lay between the germline ends. CDR1 is SGHRS, CDR2 YFSETQ, per germline. This CDR3 region has 13 residues. The CDR3 region is CASSLPGTDTQYF. CDR3 in DNA: TGCGCCAGCAGCTTACCAGGGACAGATACGCAGTATTTT.

V and J are TRBV19 and TRBJ2-7; D remains unclear. This CDR3 has 14 amino acids. The V end was cut by 3 bases, the J end by 0 bases, with 9 bases between. Germline V gene lookup returns CDR1 LNHDA and CDR2 SQIVND (reference sequence). The CDR3 region is CASSIRVSSYEQYF. The CDR3 DNA sequence: TGTGCCAGTAGTATTAGAGTATCCTCCTACGAGCAGTACTTC. Full variable domain (rest looked up from reference TRBV19 and TRBJ2-7): DGGITQSPKYLFRKEGQNVTLSCEQNLNHDAMYWYRQDPGQGLRLIYYSQIVNDFQKGDIAEGYSVSREKKESFPLTVTSAQKNPTAFYLCASSIRVSSYEQYFGPGTRLTVT.

This clone has a single count. The V and J genes are TRBV25-1 and TRBJ1-4; the D gene is possibly TRBD1 (6 bases). The CDR3 consists of 15 residues. V was pared by 1 base and J by 4 bases, with 10 bases between. Looked up from germline, CDR1 is MGHDK and CDR2 is SYGVNS. The CDR3 bases are TGTGCCAGCAGTGAATTATTCAGGGGTAATGAAAAACTGTTTTTT. Protein product: CASSELFRGNEKLFF.